These 28 T cell receptor beta chains were sequenced from one sample in a study of identical twins. TCRdb analysed the 5' RACE reads with MiXCR anew, one entry per CDR3 protein. The sample includes hundreds of thousands of distinct CDR3 sequences, around an eighth of them seen just once. These same records also appear under a second study, on yellow fever vaccine responses in identical twins.

The sequencing sample was made of CD8+ T cells sorted from blood. These receptor sequences come from a woman aged 18-29 years in good health.

A few counts support this clonotype. This chain links TRBV7-6 with TRBJ2-1; possibly TRBD1 for D (5 bases). Germline assignment: CDR1 SGHVS and CDR2 FNYEAQ. V was pared by 3 bases and J by 5 bases, with 20 bases between. The CDR3 spans 17 residues. CDR3 loop: CASSFEVRGALNNEQFF. In DNA, the CDR3 is TGTGCCAGCAGCTTCGAAGTTCGTGGGGCCCTCAACAATGAGCAGTTCTTC.

The V gene is TRBV4-1, the J gene TRBJ1-1; D unresolved. The V end was cut by 0 bases, the J end by 9 bases, with 14 bases between. Germline V gene lookup returns CDR1 MGHRA and CDR2 YSYEKL. The CDR3 is made up of 14 amino acids. The chain's CDR3 is CASSQDDPVDQAFF. DNA of the CDR3: TGCGCCAGCAGCCAAGACGATCCGGTGGACCAAGCTTTCTTT.

CDR3 loop: CASRKGFGAFF. The CDR3 coding sequence is TGTGCCAGCAGAAAGGGGTTCGGGGCTTTCTTT. This sequence joins TRBV6-5 and TRBJ1-1, with TRBD1 as a possible D gene (5 bases). V lost 6 bases to trimming and J lost 11 bases, with 13 bases between them. Germline CDR1 reads MNHEY; CDR2 reads SVGAGI. This CDR3 is 11 amino acids long.

This chain links TRBV3-1 with TRBJ2-3; TRBD2 might be the D (6 bases). This CDR3 has 15 amino acids. The V and J ends lost 1 base and 1 base respectively, with 9 bases between them. Germline V gene lookup returns CDR1 LGHDT and CDR2 YNNKEL (reference sequence). CDR3 in amino acids: CASSQVTGGTDTQYF. For the CDR3, the DNA is TGTGCCAGCAGCCAAGTTACGGGGGGCACAGATACGCAGTATTTT.

Concerning this clonotype: One junction end disagrees with the germline gene, perhaps due to a read error. This sequence joins TRBV11-2 and TRBJ2-3; 8 bases are a match to TRBD2. Germline CDR1 is SGHAT and CDR2 is FQNNGV. The CDR3 contains 13 residues. The CDR3 sequence: CASSLDPGGPLNF. The CDR3 coding sequence is TGTGCCAGCAGCTTAGATCCGGGAGGGCCCCTTAATTTT.

Many counts were recorded for this clonotype. CDR3 nucleotides: TGTGCCAGCAGTTGGACAGGGGGCAGGGAGACCCAGTACTTC. Translated: CASSWTGGRETQYF. The chain is built from TRBV6-5 and TRBJ2-5; 11 nucleotides align to TRBD1. Germline lookup yields CDR1 MNHEY and CDR2 SVGAGI. The CDR3 totals 14 residues. V shed 4 bases and J 5 bases; nucleotides not matched to a gene: 3.

A few counts support this clonotype. The chain joins TRBV4-2 to TRBJ2-7; 8 nucleotides line up with TRBD2. CDR3 length: 17 residues. Germline V gene data show CDR1 as LGHNA and CDR2 as YNFKEQ. After removal of 0 bases from V and 0 bases from J, the junction contained 7 bases not matched to a gene. In DNA, the CDR3 is TGTGCCAGCAGCCAAGAAACTAGCGGACTAAGCTCCTACGAGCAGTACTTC. As protein: CASSQETSGLSSYEQYF.

This clonotype was seen only a few times. The genes are TRBV4-1 and TRBJ2-2; D is unresolved. Germline CDR1 MGHRA, CDR2 YSYEKL. The V end was cut by 1 base, the J end by 4 bases, with 13 bases between. CDR3 length: 16 residues. The CDR3 region is CASSQVRPMATGELFF. CDR3 bases: TGCGCCAGCAGCCAAGTACGTCCCATGGCCACCGGGGAGCTGTTTTTT.

This clonotype occurred a few times. The chain combines TRBV20-1 with TRBJ2-1; D gene uncertain. The CDR3 has 14 amino acids. Between the trimmed V and J ends, which lost 0 bases and 3 bases, there was a span of 9 bases. The germline V gene encodes CDR1 DFQATT and CDR2 SNEGSKA (reference sequence). Written as DNA, the CDR3 is TGCAGTGCTAGAGATCAGCTCAACTACAATGAGCAGTTCTTC. This sequence encodes CSARDQLNYNEQFF.

V usage is TRBV4-1 and J usage is TRBJ2-4; maybe TRBD1 (5 bases). The CDR3 length is 19 residues. Germline CDR1 reads MGHRA; CDR2 reads YSYEKL. The ends were cut back, 0 bases at V and 0 bases at J, with 18 bases in the middle. CDR3 sequence reads: CASSQEAGPRPLAKNIQYF. The CDR3 coding sequence is TGCGCCAGCAGCCAAGAAGCAGGGCCCCGACCCCTAGCCAAAAACATTCAGTACTTC.

This clonotype was counted only a few times. This chain joins TRBV7-9 and TRBJ2-1; TRBD1 aligns across 7 bases. V was clipped by 5 bases and J by 12 bases; unmatched bases: 4. Germline CDR1 and CDR2: SEHNR and FQNEAQ (reference sequence). The CDR3 runs 11 residues. Here the CDR3 DNA reads TGTGCCAGCAGCGACGGGACAGTGCAGTTCTTC. Translated, it gives CASSDGTVQFF.

This clonotype was counted ten times or more. The chain joins TRBV24-1 to TRBJ2-5; 10 bases match TRBD2. From germline, CDR1 is KGHDR and CDR2 SFDVKD. CDR3 size: 18 residues. The ends lost 8 bases at V and 5 bases at J; junction bases unmatched: 19. The DNA of the CDR3 is TGTGCCACCACCCACCCTTTACCGCGGCTAGCGGGAGAGGAGACCCAGTACTTC. This gives the protein CATTHPLPRLAGEETQYF.

This clonotype appeared a few times. This chain joins TRBV7-9 and TRBJ1-1; TRBD1 matches at 12 bases. Per germline, CDR1 SEHNR and CDR2 FQNEAQ (reference sequence). This CDR3 has 15 amino acids. Trimming took 5 bases from V and 6 from J; bases not matched to a gene: 7. The CDR3 DNA reads as TGTGCCAGCAGCCCTCCGGGACAGGGGGCGTCTGAAGCTTTCTTT. Its translation: CASSPPGQGASEAFF.

This clonotype has a handful of counts. This chain connects TRBV29-1 to TRBJ2-1; D uncertain. The germline V and J ends were trimmed by 1 base and 5 bases, with 6 bases remaining between them. Germline CDR1 SQVTM, CDR2 ANQGSEA. CDR3 length equals 12 residues. The CDR3 sequence: CSVEGRHNEQFF. CDR3 in DNA: TGCAGCGTTGAAGGTCGCCACAATGAGCAGTTCTTC.

This clonotype was found a few times. V usage is TRBV5-5 and J usage is TRBJ2-1; unclear D gene. The CDR3 extends over 16 amino acids. Germline CDR1 SGHKS, CDR2 YYEKEE (reference sequence). Trimming took off 0 bases at V and 3 bases at J, with 13 bases between the two ends. The CDR3: CASSLGERAFYNEQFF. The CDR3 DNA reads TGTGCCAGCAGCTTGGGTGAAAGGGCGTTCTACAATGAGCAGTTCTTC.

This clonotype was seen a few times. The chain joins TRBV11-2 to TRBJ2-1; D uncertain. The CDR3 totals 17 residues. V lost 3 bases and J 4 bases, leaving 19 bases between the germline ends. From germline, CDR1 is SGHAT and CDR2 FQNNGV. The DNA for the CDR3 is TGTGCCAGCAGCTTCCTCGAAGCTTACCCGCTATACAATGAGCAGTTCTTC. This sequence encodes CASSFLEAYPLYNEQFF.

This clonotype was seen a handful of times. The chain is built from TRBV29-1 and TRBJ2-2; D ambiguous. The germline CDR1 and CDR2 sequences are SQVTM and ANQGSEA. This CDR3 is built from 11 residues. With 3 bases removed from V and 7 bases from J, the gap between germline ends came to 6 bases. CDR3 DNA sequence: TGCAGCGTTGAGAGGAACGGGGAGCTGTTTTTT. It is translated as CSVERNGELFF.

Comment on this clonotype: The germline gene is not matched at one end of the junction; a read error may be the cause. The chain has TRBV12-3 or TRBV12-4 and TRBJ2-1; D is undetermined. The CDR3 sequence is 14 residues long. CDR3 DNA: TGTGCCAGCAGTTTAGTTGGCTCCTTCAATGAGCAGTTCTTC. It encodes CASSLVGSFNEQFF.

This clonotype was observed a handful of times. The rearrangement joins TRBV7-9 to TRBJ2-1, with 7 bases aligning to TRBD2. With V trimmed by 5 bases and J by 2 bases, 9 bases remained unmatched. This CDR3 region has 16 residues. Germline V gene data show CDR1 as SEHNR and CDR2 as FQNEAQ (reference sequence). CDR3 bases: TGTGCCAGCAGCCGAAGACGGGGGGTTACCTACAATGAGCAGTTCTTC. It codes for CASSRRRGVTYNEQFF.

This clonotype was seen only a few times. The V and J genes are TRBV4-2 and TRBJ2-3; tentative D call: TRBD2 (6 bases). CDR3 size: 17 residues. CDR1 is LGHNA, CDR2 YNFKEQ, per germline. Trimming removed 0 bases at V and 0 bases at J, with 13 bases between. CDR3 residues: CASSQEVWAGSTDTQYF. The CDR3 nucleotides read TGTGCCAGCAGCCAAGAGGTTTGGGCGGGGAGCACAGATACGCAGTATTTT.

V and J are TRBV7-9 and TRBJ1-4, with 7 bases matching TRBD1. The V gene's germline CDR1 is SEHNR and CDR2 FQNEAQ (reference sequence). Trimming at V came to 5 bases and at J to 8 bases, leaving 11 bases not matched to a gene. This CDR3 has 15 amino acids. The CDR3 DNA follows: TGTGCCAGCAGCGGGACAGAGACAGGATCAGAAAAACTGTTTTTT. It is translated as CASSGTETGSEKLFF.

The rearrangement uses TRBV28 and TRBJ2-7; D not certain. The CDR3 contains 14 residues. Trimming cost V 9 bases and J 0 bases, with 15 bases left between them. Germline V lookup: CDR1 MDHEN, CDR2 SYDVKM. This CDR3 reads CASSPPEGSYEQYF. The CDR3 region has the DNA TGTGCCAGTAGCCCCCCCGAAGGCTCCTACGAGCAGTACTTC.

This clonotype was found a few times. J is TRBJ1-5 and V is TRBV7-9; a weak D match, TRBD1 (5 bases). Germline CDR1 is SEHNR and CDR2 is FQNEAQ (reference sequence). The CDR3 has 13 amino acids. Trimming cost V 1 base and J 7 bases, with 8 bases left between them. This CDR3 reads CASSLGGVQPQHF. CDR3 DNA: TGTGCCAGCAGCTTAGGGGGCGTCCAGCCCCAGCATTTT.

The rearrangement links TRBV6-1 to TRBJ2-7, with D maybe TRBD1 (6 bases). The V and J ends lost 3 bases and 2 bases respectively, with 20 bases between them. CDR1 MNHNS and CDR2 SASEGT come from the germline V gene. This CDR3 spans 17 amino acids. The CDR3 DNA reads TGTGCCAGCAGTGAGCAATTACGGGACACCGGACCCTACGAGCAGTACGTC. This encodes CASSEQLRDTGPYEQYV.

This rearrangement joins TRBV28 to TRBJ2-5; D gene unclear. This CDR3 is 15 amino acids long. The germline V gene encodes CDR1 MDHEN and CDR2 SYDVKM. V lost 3 bases, J lost 0 bases, and 11 bases lay in between. As DNA, the CDR3 is TGTGCCAGCAGTTTCCTGGTCGGATACCAAGAGACCCAGTACTTC. Translation: CASSFLVGYQETQYF. Using reference TRBV28 and TRBJ2-5 for the parts outside the CDR3, the full variable domain is DVKVTQSSRYLVKRTGEKVFLECVQDMDHENMFWYRQDPGLGLRLIYFSYDVKMKEKGDIPEGYSVSREKKERFSLILESASTNQTSMYLCASSFLVGYQETQYFGPGTRLLVL.

This chain connects TRBV4-1 to TRBJ2-3, with TRBD2 as a possible D gene (6 bases). The germline V and J ends were trimmed by 0 bases and 0 bases, with 7 bases remaining between them. The V gene's germline CDR1 is MGHRA and CDR2 YSYEKL. The CDR3 contains 15 residues. The CDR3: CASSQERGSTDTQYF. The DNA of the CDR3 is TGCGCCAGCAGCCAAGAGCGGGGAAGCACAGATACGCAGTATTTT.

The CDR3 DNA reads TGCGCCAGCAGCCAAGTTTTGGGACAGGGCTACGAGCAGTACGTC. It encodes CASSQVLGQGYEQYV. The chain carries TRBV4-1 and TRBJ2-7; the match to TRBD1 covers 9 bases. CDR1 is MGHRA and CDR2 is YSYEKL in the germline V gene. The CDR3 extends over 15 amino acids. The ends lost 1 base at V and 3 bases at J; junction bases unmatched: 4.

This clonotype occurred a few times. The J gene is TRBJ2-1, the V gene TRBV20-1, with D unresolved. This CDR3 spans 13 amino acids. The V gene lost 5 bases and the J gene lost 0 bases, with 8 bases spanning the gap. From germline, CDR1 is DFQATT and CDR2 SNEGSKA (reference sequence). The CDR3 sequence: CSAAASSYNEQFF. The DNA of the CDR3 is TGCAGTGCTGCGGCCAGCTCCTACAATGAGCAGTTCTTC.